This TCR beta chain was sequenced in a study of shared clonotypes between healthy human individuals. From CD4+ cells came CD45RA+ naive and CD45RA-negative memory subsets. The CDR3 runs to 15 residues. V lost 2 bases and J 3 bases, leaving 14 bases between the germline ends. The germline V gene has CDR1 SGDLS and CDR2 YYNGEE. The protocol was immunoSEQ multiplex PCR, while the TCRdb copy is restricted to in-frame clones and leaves out a portion. The sample records about 2.3 million clones, approximately 93% being singletons. Sequencing was performed on naive CD4+ T cells from PBMCs. As for subset: CD45RA+ positively selected. This receptor was obtained from a man in his late teens or twenties in good health. Some clones in this sample may be carry-over from other donors' samples. V and J are TRBV9 and TRBJ1-2; perhaps TRBD1 as D (6 bases). This chain's CDR3 is CASSVPPSGDYGYTF. CDR3 sequence (DNA): TGTGCCAGCAGCGTTCCCCCATCAGGGGACTATGGCTACACCTTC.